One T cell receptor (beta chain) is described in this entry. Antigen unknown. The germline V gene encodes CDR1 MGHRA and CDR2 YSYEKL. The CDR3 has 14 residues. The germline V and J ends were trimmed by 1 base and 3 bases, with 9 bases remaining between them. As for the donors, each was a healthy bone marrow donor. These data originate in a study of cytomegalovirus exposure and HLA in healthy donors. Regarding the study as a whole: In all likelihood, a cluster of highly shared sequence variants was a sequencing artifact. The authors enumerated 180 or so TCR beta chains as linked to cytomegalovirus. Rarity characterized most TCR sequences, yet some public TCRs appeared in many donors.

Primers included in the PCR were 60 Vbeta and 13 Jbeta primers. TCRdb's copy holds only in-frame clones and misses some; the assay was immunoSEQ multiplex PCR. The data show 85,000 to 130,000 clones, about 70% seen once. This sequence joins TRBV4-1 and TRBJ1-2; D remains unclear. The clonotype was recovered from a woman in her forties or fifties in good health and CMV-seropositive. The material sequenced was PBMCs. The CDR3 loop is CASSQGEGDYGYTF. The CDR3 DNA reads TGCGCCAGCAGCCAAGGGGAGGGAGACTATGGCTACACCTTC.